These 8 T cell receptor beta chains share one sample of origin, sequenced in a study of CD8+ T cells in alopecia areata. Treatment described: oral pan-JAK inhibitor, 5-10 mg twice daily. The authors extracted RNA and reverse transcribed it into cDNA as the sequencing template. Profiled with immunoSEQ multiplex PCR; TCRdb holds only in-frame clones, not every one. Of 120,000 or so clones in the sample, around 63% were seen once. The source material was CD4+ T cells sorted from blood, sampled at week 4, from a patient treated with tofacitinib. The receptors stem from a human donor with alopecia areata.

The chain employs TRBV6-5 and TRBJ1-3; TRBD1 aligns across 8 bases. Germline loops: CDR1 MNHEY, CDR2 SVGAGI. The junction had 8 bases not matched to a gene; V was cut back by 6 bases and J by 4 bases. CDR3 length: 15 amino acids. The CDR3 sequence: CASSRTRGQGNTIYF. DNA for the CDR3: TGTGCCAGCAGCCGGACCAGGGGGCAAGGAAACACCATATATTTT.

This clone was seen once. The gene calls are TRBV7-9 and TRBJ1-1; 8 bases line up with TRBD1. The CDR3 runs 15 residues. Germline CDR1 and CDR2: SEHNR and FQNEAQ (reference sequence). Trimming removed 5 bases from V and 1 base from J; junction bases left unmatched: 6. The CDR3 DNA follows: TGTGCCAGCAGCACGGGGGACAGGAAGAACACTGAAGCTTTCTTT. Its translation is CASSTGDRKNTEAFF. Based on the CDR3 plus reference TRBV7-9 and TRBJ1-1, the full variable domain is DTGVSQNPRHKITKRGQNVTFRCDPISEHNRLYWYRQTLGQGPEFLTYFQNEAQLEKSRLLSDRFSAERPKGSFSTLEIQRTEQGDSAMYLCASSTGDRKNTEAFFGQGTRLTVV.

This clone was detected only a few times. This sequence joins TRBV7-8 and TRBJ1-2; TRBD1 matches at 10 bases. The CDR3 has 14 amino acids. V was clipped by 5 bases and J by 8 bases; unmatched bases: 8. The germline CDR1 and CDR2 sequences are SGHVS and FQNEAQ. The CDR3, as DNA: TGTGCCAGCAGCGACTCCGACAGGGGGCGAGGCTACACCTTC. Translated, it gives CASSDSDRGRGYTF.

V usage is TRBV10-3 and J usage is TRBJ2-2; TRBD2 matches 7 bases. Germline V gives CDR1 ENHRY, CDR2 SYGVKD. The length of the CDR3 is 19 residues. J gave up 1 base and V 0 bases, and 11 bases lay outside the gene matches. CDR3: CAISESKYNSGRNTGELFF. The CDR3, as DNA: TGTGCCATCAGTGAGTCAAAGTATAATAGCGGGCGGAACACCGGGGAGCTGTTTTTT.

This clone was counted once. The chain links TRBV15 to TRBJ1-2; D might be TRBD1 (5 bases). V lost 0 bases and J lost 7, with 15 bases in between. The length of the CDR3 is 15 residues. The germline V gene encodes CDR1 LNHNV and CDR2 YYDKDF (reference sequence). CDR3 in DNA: TGTGCCACCAGCAGAGAGTGGCAGGCAGGGTCTGGCTACACCTTC. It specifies CATSREWQAGSGYTF.

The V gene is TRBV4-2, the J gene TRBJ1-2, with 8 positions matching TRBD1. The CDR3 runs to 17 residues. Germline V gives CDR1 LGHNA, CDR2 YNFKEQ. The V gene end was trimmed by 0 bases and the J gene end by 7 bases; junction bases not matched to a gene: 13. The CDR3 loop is CASSQDKTRTGLGGYTF. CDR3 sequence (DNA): TGTGCCAGCAGCCAAGATAAAACACGGACAGGGTTGGGTGGCTACACCTTC.

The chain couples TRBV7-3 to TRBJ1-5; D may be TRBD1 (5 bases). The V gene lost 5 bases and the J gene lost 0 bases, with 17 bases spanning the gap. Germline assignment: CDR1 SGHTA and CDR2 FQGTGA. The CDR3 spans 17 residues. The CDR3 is CASSPKMTVYSNQPQHF. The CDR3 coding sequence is TGTGCCAGCAGCCCCAAGATGACAGTTTATAGCAATCAGCCCCAGCATTTT.

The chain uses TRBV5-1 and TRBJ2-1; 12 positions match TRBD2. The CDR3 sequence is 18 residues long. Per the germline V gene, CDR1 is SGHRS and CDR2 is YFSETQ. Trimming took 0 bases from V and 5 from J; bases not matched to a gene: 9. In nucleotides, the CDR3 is TGCGCCAGCAGCTTGGAACTAGCGGGGGGCCTTCCCCACAATGAGCAGTTCTTC. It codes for CASSLELAGGLPHNEQFF.